A single sample gave rise to the 5 T cell receptor beta chains below, sequenced in a study of human T cells and chemical hapten exposure (dated by TCRdb to about 2021). Interpreted using the paper, the time point label stands for: healthy volunteer bleed at 6 weeks. Total RNA was extracted from unfractionated whole blood that had been collected in Tempus Blood RNA tubes. The library relied on RACE. The run used a NextSeq 500. The public reads were quality trimmed at Q25 with fastp and then assembled into clones with MiXCR by TCRdb, keeping productive beta chains. Rows with a matching CDR3 protein are joined into one entry that keeps the most common DNA and genes. The sample table contains around 35,000 distinct CDR3 sequences; only one count was recorded for less than 5.5% of them. Around 13% of the sample lies in the top ten. Material: whole blood. Source of these receptors: a human donor in good health. Some clones in this sample may be carry-over from other donors' samples.

This clonotype was recorded many times. The V gene is TRBV28, the J gene TRBJ1-2; D call uncertain. CDR1 and CDR2 (germline): MDHEN, SYDVKM. V lost 4 bases to trimming and J lost 4 bases, with 10 bases between them. The CDR3 consists of 13 residues. The CDR3 loop is CASSSGRIYGYTF. The CDR3 DNA reads as TGTGCCAGCAGTTCCGGGCGGATCTATGGCTACACCTTC.

This clonotype was observed many times. V gene TRBV12-3 or TRBV12-4 combines with J gene TRBJ2-3; the match to TRBD2 covers 8 bases. J was trimmed by 1 base and V by 8 bases; bases with no gene match: 2. This CDR3 contains 13 residues. This CDR3 is CASRGGRTDTQYF. CDR3 coding DNA: TGTGCCAGCCGGGGGGGGCGCACAGATACGCAGTATTTT.

This clonotype appeared many times. The rearrangement links TRBV5-1 to TRBJ2-1; possibly TRBD2 for D (6 bases). Germline V gene lookup returns CDR1 SGHRS and CDR2 YFSETQ. There are 13 residues in the CDR3. V was cut by 0 bases and J by 5 bases, with 6 bases left in between. The CDR3 region is CASSLGGDNEQFF. The CDR3 DNA sequence: TGCGCCAGCAGCTTGGGGGGGGACAATGAGCAGTTCTTC.

This clonotype was seen more than once but under ten times. A much larger clone differs by one base, so this may be a read error. The chain joins TRBV28 to TRBJ2-5; D is perhaps TRBD1 (5 bases). The CDR3 length is 13 residues. The V and J ends lost 5 bases and 1 base respectively, with 8 bases between them. CDR1 is MDHEN and CDR2 is SYDVKM in the germline V gene. CDR3 sequence: CASSPGCQETQYF. The CDR3 DNA is TGTGCCAGCAGTCCAGGGTGCCAAGAGACCCAGTACTTC.

In this sample, this clonotype turned up many times. V usage is TRBV12-3 or TRBV12-4 and J usage is TRBJ1-4; no firm D call. V lost 2 bases to trimming and J lost 8 bases, with 9 bases between them. The CDR3 is 13 residues long. The CDR3, as DNA: TGTGCCAGCAGTTTAATAGATCGGGAAAAACTGTTTTTT. Residues: CASSLIDREKLFF.